The present T cell receptor (beta chain) was sequenced within a study of blood T cell repertoires in COVID-19. Using immunoSEQ multiplex PCR, the repertoire was profiled, and TCRdb retains in-frame clones only, with some absent. This table has tens of thousands of clones, roughly 87% appearing once. Material for sequencing was peripheral blood. The source of this sequence is an elderly man in a cohort sampled during active COVID-19.

CDR3 in amino acids: CASSQGTGGYEQYF. CDR3 DNA: TGTGCCAGCAGCCAGGGAACAGGGGGTTACGAGCAGTACTTC. The V and J genes are TRBV3-1 (or the pseudogene TRBV3-2) and TRBJ2-7; 8 positions match TRBD1. This CDR3 comprises 14 residues. The V and J ends lost 3 bases and 4 bases, in that order; junction bases with no gene match: 5. The germline V gene has CDR1 LGHDT and CDR2 YNNKEL (reference sequence).